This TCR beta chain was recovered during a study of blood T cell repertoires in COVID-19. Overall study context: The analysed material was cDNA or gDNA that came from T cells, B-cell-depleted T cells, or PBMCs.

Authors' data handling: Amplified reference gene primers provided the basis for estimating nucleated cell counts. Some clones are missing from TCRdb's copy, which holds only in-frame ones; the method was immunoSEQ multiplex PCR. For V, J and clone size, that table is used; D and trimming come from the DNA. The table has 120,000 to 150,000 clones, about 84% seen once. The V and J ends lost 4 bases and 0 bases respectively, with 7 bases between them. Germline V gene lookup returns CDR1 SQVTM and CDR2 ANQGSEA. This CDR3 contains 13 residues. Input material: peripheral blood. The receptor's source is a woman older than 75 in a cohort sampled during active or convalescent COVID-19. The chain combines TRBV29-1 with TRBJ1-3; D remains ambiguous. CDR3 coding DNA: TGCAGCGTTGGCCAGGCCTCTGGAAACACCATATATTTT. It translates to CSVGQASGNTIYF. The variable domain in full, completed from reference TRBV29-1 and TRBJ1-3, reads SAVISQKPSRDICQRGTSLTIQCQVDSQVTMMFWYRQQPGQSLTLIATANQGSEATYESGFVIDKFPISRPNLTFSTLTVSNMSPEDSSIYLCSVGQASGNTIYFGEGSWLTVV.